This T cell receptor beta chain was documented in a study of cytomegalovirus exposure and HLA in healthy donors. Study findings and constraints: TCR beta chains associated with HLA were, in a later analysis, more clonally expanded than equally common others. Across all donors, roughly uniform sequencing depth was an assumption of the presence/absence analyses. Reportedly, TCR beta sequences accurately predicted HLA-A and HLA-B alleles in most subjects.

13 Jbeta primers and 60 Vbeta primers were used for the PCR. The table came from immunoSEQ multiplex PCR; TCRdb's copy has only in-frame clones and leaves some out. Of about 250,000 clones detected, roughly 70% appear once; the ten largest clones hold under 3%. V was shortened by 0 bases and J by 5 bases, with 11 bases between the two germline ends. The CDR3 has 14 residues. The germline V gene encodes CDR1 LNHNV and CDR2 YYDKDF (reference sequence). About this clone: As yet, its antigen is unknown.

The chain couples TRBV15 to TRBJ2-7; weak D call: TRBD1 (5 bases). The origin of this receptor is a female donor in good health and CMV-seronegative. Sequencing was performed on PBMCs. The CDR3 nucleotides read TGTGCCACCAGCAGAGAGGGCAGGGTTAACGAGCAGTACTTC. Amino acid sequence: CATSREGRVNEQYF.